The clone carrying this TCR beta chain showed up just a few times. The antigen remains unidentified. The data originate from a study of T-cell memory formation after mild COVID-19. The 5'RACE method, run with constant-segment primers, produced TCR alpha and TCR beta cDNA libraries (carrying sample barcodes and UMIs). TCRdb used MiXCR to reprocess the 5' RACE reads, holding one entry per CDR3 protein. This table holds about 360,000 distinct CDR3 sequences, roughly an eighth found once. Per germline, CDR1 KGHSH and CDR2 LQKENI. V was shortened by 6 bases and J by 5 bases, with 20 bases between the two germline ends. This CDR3 has 16 amino acids. Study-wide points: A second wave expanding day 15 to 37 was CD4+-biased; contracting clones were balanced. Contracting CD4+ clones lay largely in CM and EM, with CD8+ ones residing in EMRA. Among clones peaking at day 37 in the second wave, SARS-CoV-2 specificity remained unconfirmed.

The sequenced sample was PBMCs or a T cell subset sorted from them (not recorded which). This chain connects TRBV18 to TRBJ1-5; D is possibly TRBD1 (5 bases). The sequence derives from a man aged 18 to 29 who had mild COVID-19 (a few samples of this study predate the infection). Cell type and time point are not known. This chain's CDR3 is CASSVRAPSGYQPQHF. For the CDR3, the DNA is TGTGCCAGCTCCGTCAGGGCACCGTCGGGTTATCAGCCCCAGCATTTT.